This T cell receptor beta chain was observed in a study of T cells in Graves' hyperthyroidism and ophthalmopathy. This clonotype appeared a single time. J was trimmed by 4 bases and V by 3 bases; bases with no gene match: 6. The CDR3 has 15 residues. The germline gives CDR1 SGDLS, CDR2 YYNGEE. Amplification of TCR beta CDR3 regions was performed using RNA transcripts as template. The HTBI primer set served for first-round RT-PCR of the TCR CDR3. TCRdb reprocessed the multiplex PCR reads via MiXCR and lists one record per CDR3 protein. Among approximately 630,000 distinct CDR3 sequences, around 15% were seen once, and the ten largest hold about 3.8%.

The receptor comes from a woman in her 30s with Graves' hyperthyroidism. The rearrangement joins TRBV9 to TRBJ2-7; 11 bases fit TRBD1. Sequenced: blood. The CDR3: CASSARGTGGYEQYF. In DNA, the CDR3 is TGTGCCAGCAGCGCACGCGGGACAGGGGGTTACGAGCAGTACTTC.